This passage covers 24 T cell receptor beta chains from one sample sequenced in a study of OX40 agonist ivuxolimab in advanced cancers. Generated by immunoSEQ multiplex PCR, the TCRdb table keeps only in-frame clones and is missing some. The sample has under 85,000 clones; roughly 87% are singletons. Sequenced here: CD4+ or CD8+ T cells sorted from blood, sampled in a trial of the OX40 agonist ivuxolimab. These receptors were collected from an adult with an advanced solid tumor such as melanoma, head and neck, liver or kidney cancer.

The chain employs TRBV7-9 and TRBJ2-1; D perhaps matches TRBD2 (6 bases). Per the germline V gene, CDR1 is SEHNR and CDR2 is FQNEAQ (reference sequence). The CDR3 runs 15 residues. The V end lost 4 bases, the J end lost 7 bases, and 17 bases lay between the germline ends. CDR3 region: CASSSAGTSKNEQFF. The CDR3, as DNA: TGTGCCAGCAGCTCAGCCGGGACTTCAAAAAATGAGCAGTTCTTC.

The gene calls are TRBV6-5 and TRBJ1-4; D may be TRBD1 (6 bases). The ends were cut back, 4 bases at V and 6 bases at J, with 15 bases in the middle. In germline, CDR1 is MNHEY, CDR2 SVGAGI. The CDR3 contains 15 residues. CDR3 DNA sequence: TGTGCCAGCAGTTTCTCGGGGGCGCCCGATGAAAAACTGTTTTTT. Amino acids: CASSFSGAPDEKLFF.

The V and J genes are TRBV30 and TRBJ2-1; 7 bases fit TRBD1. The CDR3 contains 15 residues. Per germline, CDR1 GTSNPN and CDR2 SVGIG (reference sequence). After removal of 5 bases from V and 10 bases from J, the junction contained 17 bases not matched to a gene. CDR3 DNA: TGTGCCTGGGACGAGACAGGGTTGGGCTTGAGCGAGCAGTTCTTC. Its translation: CAWDETGLGLSEQFF.

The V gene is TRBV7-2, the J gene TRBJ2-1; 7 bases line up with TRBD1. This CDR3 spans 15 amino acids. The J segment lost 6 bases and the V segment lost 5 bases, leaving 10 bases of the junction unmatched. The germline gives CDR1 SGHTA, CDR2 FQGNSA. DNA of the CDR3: TGTGCCAGCAGCCAGTACCTTGCAGGGGGCAATGAGCAGTTCTTC. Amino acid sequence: CASSQYLAGGNEQFF.

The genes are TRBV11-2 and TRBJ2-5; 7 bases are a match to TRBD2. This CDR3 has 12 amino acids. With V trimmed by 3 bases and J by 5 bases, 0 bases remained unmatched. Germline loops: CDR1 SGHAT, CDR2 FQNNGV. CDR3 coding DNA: TGTGCCAGCAGCTTTAGCGGGGAGACCCAGTACTTC. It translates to CASSFSGETQYF.

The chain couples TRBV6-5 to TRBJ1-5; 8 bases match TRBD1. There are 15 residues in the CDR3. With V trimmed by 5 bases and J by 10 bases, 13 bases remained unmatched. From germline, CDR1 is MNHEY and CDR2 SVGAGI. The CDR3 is CASSLGQGLSSPQHF. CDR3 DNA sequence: TGTGCCAGCAGTCTCGGACAGGGCTTGTCCAGCCCCCAGCATTTT.

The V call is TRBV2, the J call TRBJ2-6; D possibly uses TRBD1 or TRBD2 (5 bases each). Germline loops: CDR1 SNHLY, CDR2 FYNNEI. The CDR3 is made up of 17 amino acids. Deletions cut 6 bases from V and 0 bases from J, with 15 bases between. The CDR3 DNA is TGTGCCAGCAGCCTGGGACGGCCCGCCTCTGGGGCCAACGTCCTGACTTTC. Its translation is CASSLGRPASGANVLTF.

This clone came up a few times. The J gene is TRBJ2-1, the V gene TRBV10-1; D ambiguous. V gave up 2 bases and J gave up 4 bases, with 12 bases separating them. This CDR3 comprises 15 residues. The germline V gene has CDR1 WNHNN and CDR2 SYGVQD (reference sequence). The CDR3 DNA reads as TGCGCCAGCAGTGAGGCCCCAACGAAATACAATGAGCAGTTCTTC. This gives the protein CASSEAPTKYNEQFF.

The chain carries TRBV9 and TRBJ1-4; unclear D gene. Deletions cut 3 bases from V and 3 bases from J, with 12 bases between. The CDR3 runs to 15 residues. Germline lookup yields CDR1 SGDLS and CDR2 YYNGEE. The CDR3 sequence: CASSGERRPNEKLFF. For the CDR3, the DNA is TGTGCCAGCAGCGGAGAAAGGAGACCTAATGAAAAACTGTTTTTT.

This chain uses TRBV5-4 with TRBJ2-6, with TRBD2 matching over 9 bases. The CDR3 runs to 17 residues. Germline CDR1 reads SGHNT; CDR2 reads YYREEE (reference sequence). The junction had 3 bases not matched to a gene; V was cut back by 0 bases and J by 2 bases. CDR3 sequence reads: CASSLGLAGTGANVLTF. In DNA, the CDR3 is TGTGCCAGCAGCTTGGGGCTAGCGGGAACTGGGGCCAACGTCCTGACTTTC. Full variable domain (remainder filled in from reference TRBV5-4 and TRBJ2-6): ETGVTQSPTHLIKTRGQQVTLRCSSQSGHNTVSWYQQALGQGPQFIFQYYREEENGRGNFPPRFSGLQFPNYSSELNVNALELDDSALYLCASSLGLAGTGANVLTFGAGSRLTVL.

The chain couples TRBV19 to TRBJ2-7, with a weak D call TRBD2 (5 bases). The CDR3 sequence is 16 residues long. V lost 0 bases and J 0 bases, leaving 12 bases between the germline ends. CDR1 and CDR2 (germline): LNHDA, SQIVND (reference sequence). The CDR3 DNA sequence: TGTGCCAGTAGTATAGACCACAGCGGCAGCTCCTACGAGCAGTACTTC. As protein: CASSIDHSGSSYEQYF.

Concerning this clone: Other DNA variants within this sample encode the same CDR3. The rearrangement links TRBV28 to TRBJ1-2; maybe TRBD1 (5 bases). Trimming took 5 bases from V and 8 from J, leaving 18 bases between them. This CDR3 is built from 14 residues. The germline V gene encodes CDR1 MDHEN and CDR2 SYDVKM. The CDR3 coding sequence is TGTGCCAGCAGTAGCCTTCGGGGCTTGGTGGGCTACACCTTC. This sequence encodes CASSSLRGLVGYTF.

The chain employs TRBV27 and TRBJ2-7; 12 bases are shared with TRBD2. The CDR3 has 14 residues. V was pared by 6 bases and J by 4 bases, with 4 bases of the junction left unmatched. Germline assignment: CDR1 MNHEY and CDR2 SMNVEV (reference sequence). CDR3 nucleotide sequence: TGTGCCAGCAGCCGAGGACTAGCGGGATACGAGCAGTACTTC. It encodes CASSRGLAGYEQYF.

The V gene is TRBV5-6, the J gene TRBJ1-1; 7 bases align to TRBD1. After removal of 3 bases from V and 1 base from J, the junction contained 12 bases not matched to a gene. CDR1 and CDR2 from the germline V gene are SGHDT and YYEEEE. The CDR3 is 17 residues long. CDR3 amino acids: CASSWGVWGQRNTEAFF. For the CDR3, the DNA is TGTGCCAGCAGCTGGGGCGTGTGGGGACAGAGGAACACTGAAGCTTTCTTT.

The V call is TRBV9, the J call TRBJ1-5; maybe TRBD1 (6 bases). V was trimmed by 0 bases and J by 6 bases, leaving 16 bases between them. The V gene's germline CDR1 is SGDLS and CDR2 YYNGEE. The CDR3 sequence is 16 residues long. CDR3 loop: CASSVGPGGGSQPQHF. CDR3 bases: TGTGCCAGCAGCGTAGGCCCGGGGGGCGGGAGTCAGCCCCAGCATTTT.

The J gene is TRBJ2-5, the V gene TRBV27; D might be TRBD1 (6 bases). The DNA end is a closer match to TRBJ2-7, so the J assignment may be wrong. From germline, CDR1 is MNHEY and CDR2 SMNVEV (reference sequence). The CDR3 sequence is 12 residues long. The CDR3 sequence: CASSFVGGEQYF. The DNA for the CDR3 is TGTGCCAGCAGTTTCGTAGGGGGCGAGCAGTACTTC.

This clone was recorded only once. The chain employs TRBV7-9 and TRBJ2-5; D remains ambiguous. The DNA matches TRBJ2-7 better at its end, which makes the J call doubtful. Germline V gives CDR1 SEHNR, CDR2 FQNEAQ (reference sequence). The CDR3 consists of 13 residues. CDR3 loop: CASSLPASYEQYF. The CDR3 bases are TGTGCCAGCAGCTTACCAGCCTCCTACGAGCAGTACTTC.

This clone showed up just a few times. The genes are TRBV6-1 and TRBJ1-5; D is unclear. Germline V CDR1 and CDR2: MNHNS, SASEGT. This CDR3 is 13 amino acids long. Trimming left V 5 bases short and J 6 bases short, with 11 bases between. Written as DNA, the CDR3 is TGTGCCAGCAGTTTCTCTCTAGGTCAGCCCCAGCATTTT. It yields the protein CASSFSLGQPQHF.

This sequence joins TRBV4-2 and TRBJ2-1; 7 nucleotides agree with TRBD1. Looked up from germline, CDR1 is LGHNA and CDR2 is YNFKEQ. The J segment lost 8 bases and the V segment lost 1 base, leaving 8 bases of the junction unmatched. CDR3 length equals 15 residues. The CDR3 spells CASSQASGQGDEQFF. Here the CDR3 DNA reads TGTGCCAGCAGCCAAGCGTCAGGGCAGGGGGATGAGCAGTTCTTC.

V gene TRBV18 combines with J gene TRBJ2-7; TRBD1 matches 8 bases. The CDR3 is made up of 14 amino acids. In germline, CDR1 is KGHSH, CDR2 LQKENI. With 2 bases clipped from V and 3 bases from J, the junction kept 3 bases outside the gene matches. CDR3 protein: CASSPGDRGYEQYF. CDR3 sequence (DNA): TGTGCCAGCTCACCAGGCGACAGGGGCTACGAGCAGTACTTC.

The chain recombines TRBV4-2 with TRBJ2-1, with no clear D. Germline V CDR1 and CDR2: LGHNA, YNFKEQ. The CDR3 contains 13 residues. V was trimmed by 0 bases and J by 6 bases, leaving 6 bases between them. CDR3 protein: CASSQEGPNEQFF. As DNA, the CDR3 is TGTGCCAGCAGCCAAGAGGGCCCCAATGAGCAGTTCTTC.

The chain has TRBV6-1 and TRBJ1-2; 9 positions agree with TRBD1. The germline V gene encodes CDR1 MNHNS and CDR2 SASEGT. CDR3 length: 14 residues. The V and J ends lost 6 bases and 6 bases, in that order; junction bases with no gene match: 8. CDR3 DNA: TGTGCCAGCAGGACACAGGGGGCGAGCGATGGCTACACCTTC. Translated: CASRTQGASDGYTF.

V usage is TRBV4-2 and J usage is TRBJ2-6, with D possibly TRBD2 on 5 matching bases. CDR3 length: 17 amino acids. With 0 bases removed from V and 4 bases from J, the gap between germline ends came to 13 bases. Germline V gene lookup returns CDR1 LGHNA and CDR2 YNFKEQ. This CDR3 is CASSQEGPGSGANVLTF. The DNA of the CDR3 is TGTGCCAGCAGCCAAGAAGGGCCGGGGTCAGGGGCCAACGTCCTGACTTTC.

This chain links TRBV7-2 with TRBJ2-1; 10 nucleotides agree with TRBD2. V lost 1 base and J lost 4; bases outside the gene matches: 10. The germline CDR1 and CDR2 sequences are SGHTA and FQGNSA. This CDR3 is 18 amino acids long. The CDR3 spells CASSLDLIAGGKYNEQFF. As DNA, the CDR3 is TGTGCCAGCAGCTTAGACCTTATAGCGGGGGGCAAGTACAATGAGCAGTTCTTC.